The 16 T cell receptor beta chains presented below share a single source sample, sequenced in a study of ipilimumab plus nivolumab after autologous stem cell transplantation (dated by TCRdb to 2020 to 2023). Receptor amplification or capture employed the immunoSEQ multiplex PCR assay. Held by TCRdb, this immuneACCESS table contains in-frame sequences only and omits some clones. Under half of the omission traces to an unresolved V gene where checked; the cause of the rest is unknown. Within this sample are tens of thousands of clones, with about 83% of them counted one time only. Of the sample, around 2% is held by the ten largest clones. The material sequenced was PBMCs, taken in a trial of ipilimumab plus nivolumab as post-transplant consolidation. The source is a male donor with diffuse large B-cell lymphoma.

The rearrangement uses TRBV25-1 and TRBJ2-1; no definite D call. Trimming pared 8 bases from V and 2 bases from J, leaving 1 base between. This CDR3 region has 10 residues. Germline CDR1 reads MGHDK; CDR2 reads SYGVNS. This CDR3 is CASAYNEQFF. CDR3 coding DNA: TGTGCCAGCGCCTACAATGAGCAGTTCTTC.

This clone was seen more than once but under ten times. The genes are TRBV5-1 and TRBJ2-2; 9 bases align to TRBD1. The germline V gene has CDR1 SGHRS and CDR2 YFSETQ. This CDR3 has 22 residues. Unmatched junction bases numbered 26, after V lost 4 bases and J lost 4 bases. As DNA, the CDR3 is TGCGCCAGCAGCCAAGGGACAGGGTCACTTCAGATTTACCTCAAACTCACCGGGGAGCTGTTTTTT. Its protein is CASSQGTGSLQIYLKLTGELFF.

The rearrangement joins TRBV18 to TRBJ1-1, with 8 bases aligning to TRBD1. The V segment lost 6 bases and the J segment 0 bases; nucleotides outside the gene matches: 6. CDR3 length: 15 amino acids. Per the germline V gene, CDR1 is KGHSH and CDR2 is LQKENI. CDR3 region: CASSRGQGVNTEAFF. DNA for the CDR3: TGTGCCAGCTCCAGGGGGCAGGGTGTGAACACTGAAGCTTTCTTT.

The V call is TRBV18, the J call TRBJ2-5, with D perhaps TRBD1 (6 bases). Trimming took 3 bases from V and 5 from J, leaving 10 bases between them. This CDR3 has 13 amino acids. Looked up from germline, CDR1 is KGHSH and CDR2 is LQKENI. CDR3 region: CASSPDRTETQYF. CDR3 DNA: TGTGCCAGCTCACCTGACAGGACGGAGACCCAGTACTTC.

The rearrangement uses TRBV4-1 and TRBJ2-7; D ambiguous. The V end lost 3 bases, the J end lost 0 bases, and 12 bases lay between the germline ends. The germline V gene encodes CDR1 MGHRA and CDR2 YSYEKL. The CDR3 consists of 15 residues. The CDR3 coding sequence is TGCGCCAGCAGCCAGTTGGGGTTTAGCTCCTACGAGCAGTACTTC. Translating it yields CASSQLGFSSYEQYF.

The J gene is TRBJ2-2, the V gene TRBV6-5; 9 positions agree with TRBD1. The CDR3 has 16 amino acids. V lost 2 bases and J lost 7; bases outside the gene matches: 8. Germline CDR1 is MNHEY and CDR2 is SVGAGI. The CDR3 DNA is TGTGCCAGCAGTTACCGACGAACAGGGGGCAGCGGGGAGCTGTTTTTT. Its translation: CASSYRRTGGSGELFF.

The chain combines TRBV19 with TRBJ1-1; TRBD1 matches 9 bases. Germline trimming cut 6 bases from V and 7 bases from J; bases unmatched to any gene: 12. CDR1 and CDR2 (germline): LNHDA, SQIVND (reference sequence). This CDR3 is 15 amino acids long. The CDR3 DNA reads as TGTGCCAGTAGACTAGACAGGGGGATCTATAATGAAGCTTTCTTT. Encoded protein: CASRLDRGIYNEAFF.

The J gene is TRBJ1-6, the V gene TRBV4-3, with TRBD1 identical over 10 bases. The CDR3 length is 16 residues. Trimming took 4 bases from V and 10 from J; bases not matched to a gene: 10. Per germline, CDR1 LGHNA and CDR2 YSLEER. For the CDR3, the DNA is TGCGCCAGCAGCCGAGAAAGGACAGGGGGTTTATCACCCCTCCACTTT. Residues: CASSRERTGGLSPLHF.

The chain combines TRBV5-8 with TRBJ2-1; TRBD1 agrees at 11 bases. This CDR3 has 16 amino acids. V was pared by 4 bases and J by 9 bases, with 12 bases of the junction left unmatched. Germline CDR1 SGHTS, CDR2 YDEGEE. The CDR3 nucleotides read TGTGCCAGCAGCATAGGCCGGGGACAGGGGGTTGGTGAGCAGTTCTTC. This codes for CASSIGRGQGVGEQFF.

The rearrangement uses TRBV5-5 and TRBJ2-6; no reliable D call. Per the germline V gene, CDR1 is SGHKS and CDR2 is YYEKEE (reference sequence). The V end lost 2 bases, the J end lost 3 bases, and 9 bases lay between the germline ends. The CDR3 extends over 15 amino acids. This CDR3 reads CASSFSLYGANVLTF. CDR3 coding DNA: TGTGCCAGCAGCTTTTCTCTTTATGGGGCCAACGTCCTGACTTTC.

The genes are TRBV5-6 and TRBJ2-3, with D unresolved. Germline loops: CDR1 SGHDT, CDR2 YYEEEE. V lost 1 base, J lost 3 bases, and 18 bases lay in between. CDR3 length: 17 amino acids. The CDR3 nucleotides are TGTGCCAGCAGCTTGATCTATAGGACGATGGGTACAGATACGCAGTATTTT. Its translation: CASSLIYRTMGTDTQYF.

The chain has TRBV2 and TRBJ1-5; D remains unclear. V lost 2 bases, J lost 2 bases, and 10 bases lay in between. There are 15 residues in the CDR3. Germline loops: CDR1 SNHLY, CDR2 FYNNEI. This CDR3 reads CASSEYGFGNQPQHF. In DNA form, the CDR3 reads TGTGCCAGCAGTGAATACGGGTTTGGCAATCAGCCCCAGCATTTT.

The J gene is TRBJ2-1, the V gene TRBV10-3; possibly TRBD1 for D (5 bases). The CDR3 totals 12 residues. V lost 2 bases and J lost 6, with 5 bases in between. Germline V CDR1 and CDR2: ENHRY, SYGVKD. CDR3 region: CAISERGNEQFF. CDR3 sequence (DNA): TGTGCCATCAGTGAGAGGGGCAATGAGCAGTTCTTC.

This clone has just a few counts. The rearrangement links TRBV4-2 to TRBJ2-5; 13 bases are shared with TRBD2. This CDR3 spans 15 amino acids. The germline V gene encodes CDR1 LGHNA and CDR2 YNFKEQ. V was pared by 4 bases and J by 3 bases, with 2 bases of the junction left unmatched. The CDR3 DNA reads as TGTGCCAGCAGCCCAGGGACTAGCGGGGAAGAGACCCAGTACTTC. Its translation: CASSPGTSGEETQYF.

The chain has TRBV5-1 and TRBJ1-5; D is uncertain. This CDR3 contains 14 residues. CDR1 is SGHRS and CDR2 is YFSETQ in the germline V gene. Trimming took off 4 bases at V and 9 bases at J, with 17 bases between the two ends. CDR3 residues: CASSEDGPSSPQHF. CDR3 nucleotide sequence: TGCGCCAGCAGCGAGGACGGACCTTCATCGCCCCAGCATTTT.

The gene calls are TRBV7-2 and TRBJ2-3; 8 nucleotides agree with TRBD1. CDR3 size: 16 residues. V gave up 5 bases and J gave up 2 bases; unmatched junction bases: 9. Germline loops: CDR1 SGHTA, CDR2 FQGNSA. CDR3 nucleotide sequence: TGTGCCAGCAGCCGGAAAGGGACAGGATACACAGATACGCAGTATTTT. Its translation: CASSRKGTGYTDTQYF.